The 5 T cell receptor beta chains below all came from one sample that was sequenced in a study of beta chain features in type 1 diabetes. Investigators reverse transcribed all isolated RNA, so they sequenced expressed TCRB transcripts. Using immunoSEQ multiplex PCR, the repertoire was profiled, and TCRdb retains in-frame clones only, with some absent. The sample lists under 950,000 clones, 15% to 20% occurring once. Source material: naive CD4+ T cells from blood. Receptors were obtained from a young woman in good health.

This clone came up a few times. This rearrangement joins TRBV7-2 to TRBJ2-3; D remains ambiguous. Trimming cost V 5 bases and J 2 bases, with 5 bases left between them. CDR3 length: 12 amino acids. Germline values: CDR1 SGHTA, CDR2 FQGNSA. The DNA of the CDR3 is TGTGCCAGCAGCACGGTCACAGATACGCAGTATTTT. It yields the protein CASSTVTDTQYF. Variable domain in full (rest from reference TRBV7-2 and TRBJ2-3): GAGVSQSPSNKVTEKGKDVELRCDPISGHTALYWYRQSLGQGLEFLIYFQGNSAPDKSGLPSDRFSAERTGGSVSTLTIQRTQQEDSAVYLCASSTVTDTQYFGPGTRLTVL.

The sample holds a few counts of this clone. The chain joins TRBV18 to TRBJ1-2; 10 bases align to TRBD1. J was trimmed by 2 bases and V by 5 bases; bases with no gene match: 5. The CDR3 loop spans 15 amino acids. Germline V gene lookup returns CDR1 KGHSH and CDR2 LQKENI. CDR3 in amino acids: CASSAGTGANYGYTF. The CDR3 nucleotides are TGTGCCAGCTCAGCCGGGACAGGGGCGAACTATGGCTACACCTTC.

The chain combines TRBV7-9 with TRBJ2-7; TRBD2 matches 8 bases. The V segment lost 2 bases and the J segment 3 bases; nucleotides outside the gene matches: 12. The CDR3 contains 17 residues. Germline V gene lookup returns CDR1 SEHNR and CDR2 FQNEAQ (reference sequence). The CDR3, as DNA: TGTGCCAGCAGCTTATCCAGCGGGAGACCGATTGTCTACGAGCAGTACTTC. This gives the protein CASSLSSGRPIVYEQYF.

This clone turned up a few times. The V gene is TRBV11-2, the J gene TRBJ2-1, with D perhaps TRBD2 (5 bases). Germline CDR1 reads SGHAT; CDR2 reads FQNNGV. Trimming took off 3 bases at V and 0 bases at J, with 9 bases between the two ends. There are 15 residues in the CDR3. CDR3 nucleotides: TGTGCCAGCAGCTTGGAGAGCGGCTCCTACAATGAGCAGTTCTTC. It encodes CASSLESGSYNEQFF.

The rearrangement joins TRBV29-1 to TRBJ1-2; 11 bases are shared with TRBD1. V lost 6 bases, J lost 7 bases, and 7 bases stayed unmatched. In germline, CDR1 is SQVTM, CDR2 ANQGSEA. CDR3 length: 13 residues. The CDR3 DNA sequence: TGCAGCGTATCCCTCGGGACAGGGGGTGGCTACACCTTC. Translating it yields CSVSLGTGGGYTF.